This is a list of T cell receptor beta chains from one sample in a study of cytomegalovirus exposure and HLA in healthy donors. The method was immunoSEQ multiplex PCR; TCRdb's version includes in-frame clones alone and lacks a portion of them. The sample includes tens of thousands of clones, roughly 80% seen only once; the top ten take roughly 25%. The specimen was PBMCs. The receptors originated from a woman aged 45 to 65 in good health and CMV-seropositive. Each CDR3 is given with its conserved first and last residue. Fields, in order: J gene, D gene, V gene, clone size, CDR3 protein, CDR3 DNA. The D gene is left open where the match is weak. Rows may omit the clone size; those that give it use once, few, many or a size class.

TRBJ1-1 | TRBD1 | TRBV19 | NA | CASPKTGSNTEAFF | TGTGCCAGCCCAAAGACAGGGTCGAACACTGAAGCTTTCTTT
TRBJ2-3 | NA | TRBV5-6 | few | CASSFQDTQYF | TGTGCCAGCAGCTTTCAAGATACGCAGTATTTT
TRBJ2-5 | NA | TRBV29-1 | NA | CSGNRPQETQYF | TGCAGCGGAAACAGGCCCCAAGAGACCCAGTACTTC
TRBJ1-1 | NA | TRBV28 | NA | CASSPPDKGNTEAFF | TGTGCCAGCAGTCCACCGGACAAGGGGAACACTGAAGCTTTCTTT
TRBJ2-4 | NA | TRBV9 | NA | CASSGARGGRGNIQYF | TGTGCCAGCAGCGGTGCGAGGGGGGGGAGAGGAAACATTCAGTACTTC
TRBJ2-1 | NA | TRBV7-9 | once | CSSSFVGEQFF | TGTTCCAGCAGCTTTGTCGGTGAGCAGTTCTTC
TRBJ2-3 | NA | TRBV10-3 | NA | CATHRKGDHSTDTQYF | TGTGCCACCCATAGGAAGGGGGACCATAGCACAGATACGCAGTATTTT
TRBJ1-2 | NA | TRBV19 | NA | CASSVDGQGNYGYTF | TGTGCCAGTAGTGTTGATGGGCAGGGTAACTATGGCTACACCTTC
TRBJ2-3 | NA | TRBV9 | once | CASSVVGATGTDTQYF | TGTGCCAGCAGCGTAGTGGGGGCTACCGGCACAGATACGCAGTATTTT
TRBJ2-5 | NA | TRBV18 | NA | CASSRGETQYF | TGTGCCAGCTCCCGGGGTGAGACCCAGTACTTC
TRBJ2-5 | TRBD2 | TRBV2 | NA | CASRREETQYF | TGTGCCAGCAGGCGGGAGGAGACCCAGTACTTC
TRBJ2-1 | TRBD2 | TRBV9 | few | CASSVGPSGIYNEQFF | TGTGCCAGCAGCGTAGGTCCTAGCGGGATTTACAATGAGCAGTTCTTC
TRBJ1-2 | TRBD1 | TRBV2 | NA | CASSEARRGHSYGYTF | TGTGCCAGCAGTGAAGCGCGCAGGGGGCACAGCTATGGCTACACCTTC
TRBJ1-6 | TRBD1 | TRBV25-1 | NA | CASSSGTASYSPLHF | TGTGCCAGCTCCTCCGGGACAGCCTCTTATTCACCCCTCCACTTT
TRBJ1-1 | NA | TRBV6-6 | NA | CASSRGGRSEAFF | TGTGCCAGCAGCCGGGGGGGTCGGTCTGAAGCTTTCTTT
TRBJ2-2 | NA | TRBV19 | NA | CASSILSNWNTGELFF | TGTGCCAGTAGTATCTTAAGCAACTGGAACACCGGGGAGCTGTTTTTT
TRBJ1-4 | NA | TRBV5-1 | NA | CASSLLYGNEKLFF | TGCGCCAGCAGCTTGTTGTACGGTAATGAAAAACTGTTTTTT
TRBJ1-2 | TRBD1 | TRBV20-1 | NA | CSAWTGGYTF | TGCAGTGCGTGGACAGGCGGCTACACCTTC
TRBJ2-2 | TRBD1 | TRBV7-9 | NA | CASSRSGQGNTGELFF | TGTGCCAGCAGCCGATCGGGACAGGGGAACACCGGGGAGCTGTTTTTT
TRBJ2-7 | TRBD1 | TRBV9 | NA | CASSGGTDDYEQYF | TGTGCCAGCAGCGGGGGGACAGACGACTACGAGCAGTACTTC
TRBJ2-2 | TRBD2 | TRBV27 | NA | CASSLGTGTMLFF | TGTGCCAGCAGTTTGGGGACTGGGACTATGCTGTTTTTT
TRBJ1-3 | NA | TRBV2 | NA | CASSPYSGNTIYF | TGTGCCAGCAGTCCGTATTCTGGAAACACCATATATTTT
TRBJ2-3 | NA | TRBV6-5 | few | CASSLTIPDTQYF | TGTGCCAGCAGTTTGACTATTCCAGATACGCAGTATTTT
TRBJ1-1 | NA | TRBV6-4 | NA | CASSEGVNTEAFF | TGTGCCAGCAGTGAAGGGGTGAACACTGAAGCTTTCTTT
TRBJ2-1 | TRBD1 | TRBV5-8 | NA | CASSLGDRGLGDEQFF | TGTGCCAGCAGCTTGGGGGACAGGGGGCTCGGAGATGAGCAGTTCTTC
TRBJ1-1 | TRBD1 | TRBV6-1 | NA | CASSGQGALGTEAFF | TGTGCCAGCAGTGGACAGGGGGCGTTGGGCACTGAAGCTTTCTTT
TRBJ1-1 | NA | TRBV2 | NA | CASGEGLFNTEAFF | TGTGCCAGTGGAGAGGGTTTATTTAACACTGAAGCTTTCTTT
TRBJ2-1 | NA | TRBV10-3 | once | CATGHGTYNEQFF | TGTGCCACTGGACATGGGACTTACAATGAGCAGTTCTTC
TRBJ1-1 | TRBD1 | TRBV6-5 | NA | CASSYTGDREPFF | TGTGCCAGCAGTTACACGGGTGACAGGGAGCCTTTCTTT
TRBJ2-3 | NA | TRBV15 | once | CATSPQSGDTQYF | TGTGCCACCAGCCCCCAGTCAGGAGATACGCAGTATTTT
TRBJ1-2 | NA | TRBV7-9 | NA | CASSPRGTGQYGYTF | TGTGCCAGCAGTCCTCGGGGAACAGGGCAATATGGCTACACCTTC
TRBJ2-7 | TRBD1 | TRBV6-1 | NA | CASSESGTGSYEQYF | TGTGCCAGCAGTGAATCCGGGACAGGCTCCTACGAGCAGTACTTC
TRBJ2-7 | TRBD1 | TRBV25-1 | NA | CASSGRGQGWLYEQYF | TGTGCCAGCAGCGGCCGGGGACAGGGATGGCTCTACGAGCAGTACTTC
TRBJ2-7 | TRBD1 | TRBV7-9 | once | CASSLGTGALSSYEQYF | TGTGCCAGCAGCTTAGGGACAGGGGCCCTTTCATCCTACGAGCAGTACTTC
TRBJ2-1 | NA | TRBV5-1 | NA | CASSLPGLQFEGHEQFF | TGCGCCAGCAGCTTACCGGGACTCCAGTTCGAGGGTCATGAGCAGTTCTTC
TRBJ2-1 | NA | TRBV7-2 | NA | CASSREGLKKFF | TGTGCCAGCAGCCGAGAGGGTCTAAAAAAGTTCTTC
TRBJ1-5 | TRBD1 | TRBV19 | NA | CASSGTGGGNQPQHF | TGTGCCAGTAGTGGGACAGGGGGTGGCAATCAGCCCCAGCATTTT
TRBJ2-5 | TRBD1 | TRBV2 | NA | CASRSQGSRGETQYF | TGTGCCAGCAGATCACAGGGGTCCAGGGGAGAGACCCAGTACTTC